This T cell receptor beta chain was identified in a study of PD-L1 blockade in urothelial cancer. Study-level results: Better survival was predicted by below-median pretreatment blood TCR clonality.

As concerns this clone: The antigen remains unidentified.

The protocol was immunoSEQ multiplex PCR, while the TCRdb copy is restricted to in-frame clones and leaves out a portion. The data show 55,000 to 70,000 clones, about 82% seen once. There are 14 residues in the CDR3. Germline CDR1 and CDR2: SGHTA and FQGNSA. V lost 5 bases and J lost 7, with 15 bases in between. This TCR came from a man in his fifties with urothelial cancer. The chain has TRBV7-2 and TRBJ2-1; the D gene is possibly TRBD2 (6 bases). The input for sequencing was PBMCs, taken around atezolizumab (anti-PD-L1) treatment. CDR3 DNA sequence: TGTGCCAGCAGCACACGACTAGTTGCTAATGAGCAGTTCTTC. Amino acids: CASSTRLVANEQFF.